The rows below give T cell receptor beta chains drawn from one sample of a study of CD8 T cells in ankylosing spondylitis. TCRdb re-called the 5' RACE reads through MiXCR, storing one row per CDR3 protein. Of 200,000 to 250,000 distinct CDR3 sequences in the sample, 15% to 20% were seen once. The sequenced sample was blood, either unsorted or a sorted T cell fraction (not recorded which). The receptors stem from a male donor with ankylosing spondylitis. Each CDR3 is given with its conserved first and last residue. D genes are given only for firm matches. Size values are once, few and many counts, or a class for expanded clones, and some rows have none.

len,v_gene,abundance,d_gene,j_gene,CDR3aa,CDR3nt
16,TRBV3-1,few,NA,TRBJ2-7,CASSQDSAASSYEQYF,TGTGCCAGCAGCCAAGATAGCGCGGCGAGCTCCTACGAGCAGTACTTC
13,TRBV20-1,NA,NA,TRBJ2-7,CSARDQEDYEQYF,TGCAGTGCTAGAGATCAGGAGGACTACGAGCAGTACTTC
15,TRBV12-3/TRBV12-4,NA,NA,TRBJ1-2,CASSFLRASNYGYTF,TGTGCCAGCAGTTTTTTGAGGGCCAGTAACTATGGCTACACCTTC
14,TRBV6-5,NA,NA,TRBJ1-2,CASSYSSGAGGYTF,TGTGCCAGCAGTTACTCTTCGGGGGCGGGTGGCTACACCTTC
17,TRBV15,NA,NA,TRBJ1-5,CATSRGAGDYSNQPQHF,TGTGCCACCAGCAGAGGCGCAGGGGACTATAGCAATCAGCCCCAGCATTTT
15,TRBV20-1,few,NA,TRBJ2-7,CSARFGLAGPYEQYF,TGCAGTGCGAGATTCGGGCTAGCCGGACCCTACGAGCAGTACTTC
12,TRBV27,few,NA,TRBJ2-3,CASNSGVNTQYF,TGTGCCAGTAATTCCGGGGTCAATACGCAGTATTTT
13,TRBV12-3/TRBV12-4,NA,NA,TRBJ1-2,CASSLGQYYGYTF,TGTGCCAGCAGTTTGGGGCAGTACTATGGCTACACCTTC
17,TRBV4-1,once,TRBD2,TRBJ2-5,CASSLRGTSGGEETQYF,TGCGCCAGCAGCCTCAGAGGGACTAGCGGGGGAGAAGAGACCCAGTACTTC
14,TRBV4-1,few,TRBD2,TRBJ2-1,CASSQGLAGGRQFF,TGCGCCAGCAGCCAGGGACTAGCGGGAGGTAGGCAGTTCTTC
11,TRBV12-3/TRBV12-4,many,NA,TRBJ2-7,CASSHGTEQYF,TGTGCCAGCAGTCACGGGACCGAGCAGTACTTC
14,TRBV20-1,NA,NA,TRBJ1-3,CSARFSDSGNTIYF,TGCAGTGCTAGATTCAGTGACTCTGGAAACACCATATATTTT
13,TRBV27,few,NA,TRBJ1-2,CASSPDSLYGYTF,TGTGCCAGCAGTCCGGACAGCCTCTATGGCTACACCTTC
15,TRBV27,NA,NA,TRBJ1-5,CASSLSGGGIQPQHF,TGTGCCAGCAGTTTATCGGGGGGGGGGATTCAGCCCCAGCATTTT
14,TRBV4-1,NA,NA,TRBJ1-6,CASSQDPGNSPLHF,TGCGCCAGCAGCCAAGATCCAGGGAATTCACCCCTCCACTTT
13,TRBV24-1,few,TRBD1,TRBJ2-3,CATGQGSTDTQYF,TGTGCCACCGGACAGGGCAGCACAGATACGCAGTATTTT
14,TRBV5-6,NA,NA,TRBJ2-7,CASSLAPDAYEQYF,TGTGCCAGCAGCTTGGCGCCAGATGCCTACGAGCAGTACTTC
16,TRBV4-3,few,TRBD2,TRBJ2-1,CASSPTGTSSYNEQFF,TGCGCCAGCAGCCCAACCGGGACTAGCTCCTACAATGAGCAGTTCTTC
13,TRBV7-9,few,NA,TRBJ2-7,CASSLFPGPEQYF,TGTGCCAGCAGCTTATTTCCGGGACCCGAGCAGTACTTC
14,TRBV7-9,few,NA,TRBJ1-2,CASSPDKNNYGYTF,TGTGCCAGCAGCCCGGACAAAAACAACTATGGCTACACCTTC
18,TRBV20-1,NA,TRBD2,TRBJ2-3,CSARTNILAGGWADTQYF,TGCAGTGCTAGAACAAACATTCTAGCGGGAGGGTGGGCAGATACGCAGTATTTT
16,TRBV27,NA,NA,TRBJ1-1,CASSLSGRSGGTEAFF,TGTGCCAGCAGTTTATCGGGGCGCTCCGGGGGCACTGAAGCTTTCTTT
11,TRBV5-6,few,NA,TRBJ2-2,CASSDLGELFF,TGTGCCAGCAGCGACCTCGGGGAGCTGTTTTTT
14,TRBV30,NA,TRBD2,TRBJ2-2,CACPGTSAWGELFF,TGTGCCTGCCCCGGGACTAGCGCCTGGGGGGAGCTGTTTTTT
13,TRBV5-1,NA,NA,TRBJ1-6,CASLEGYNSPLHF,TGCGCCAGCTTGGAGGGGTATAATTCACCCCTCCACTTT
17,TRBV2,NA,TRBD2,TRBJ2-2,CASSDVLAGALWRELFF,TGTGCCAGCAGTGACGTCCTAGCGGGGGCCCTATGGCGGGAGCTGTTTTTT
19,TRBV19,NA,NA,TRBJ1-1,CASKGIGYGTLKGNTEAFF,TGTGCCAGTAAGGGTATAGGGTACGGGACATTGAAGGGGAACACTGAAGCTTTCTTT
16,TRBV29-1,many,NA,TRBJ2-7,CSVVLNYKEDGYEQYF,TGCAGCGTTGTCCTTAACTATAAGGAGGATGGGTACGAGCAGTACTTC
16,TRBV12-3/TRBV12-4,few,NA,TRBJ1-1,CASSLSDLGHDTEAFF,TGTGCCAGCAGTTTATCCGACCTCGGACATGACACTGAAGCTTTCTTT
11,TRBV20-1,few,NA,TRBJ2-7,CSAEDRYEQYF,TGCAGTGCCGAAGACCGGTACGAGCAGTACTTC
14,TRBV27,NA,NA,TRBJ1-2,CASGLTGQGYGYTF,TGTGCCAGCGGTCTTACGGGGCAGGGCTATGGCTACACCTTC
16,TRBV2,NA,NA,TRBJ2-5,CALVSRGSPTQETQYF,TGTGCCCTCGTATCTCGGGGGAGCCCTACGCAAGAGACCCAGTACTTC
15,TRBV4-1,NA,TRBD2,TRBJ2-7,CASSHNSAGDYEQYF,TGCGCCAGCAGCCATAACTCAGCGGGGGACTACGAGCAGTACTTC
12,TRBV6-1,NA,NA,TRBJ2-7,CASSEPHYEQYF,TGTGCCAGCAGTGAACCACACTACGAGCAGTACTTC
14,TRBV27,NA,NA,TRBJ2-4,CASSSYLDPDIQYF,TGTGCCAGCAGTTCCTACCTAGATCCGGACATTCAGTACTTC
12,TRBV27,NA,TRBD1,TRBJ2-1,CASRQQGECEFF,TGTGCCAGTCGACAACAGGGGGAGTGCGAGTTCTTC
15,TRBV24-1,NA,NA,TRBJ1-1,CATSDLGGVNTEAFF,TGTGCCACCAGTGATTTGGGGGGTGTGAACACTGAAGCTTTCTTT
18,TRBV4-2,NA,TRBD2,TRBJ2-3,CASSHLPPGTSLVDTQYF,TGTGCCAGCAGCCATCTACCCCCCGGGACTAGCCTTGTGGATACGCAGTATTTT
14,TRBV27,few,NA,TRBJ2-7,CASSLSGNFYEQYF,TGTGCCAGCAGTTTATCCGGGAACTTCTACGAGCAGTACTTC
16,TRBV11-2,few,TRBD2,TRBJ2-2,CASSPITGGHAGELFF,TGTGCCAGCAGCCCTATAACGGGGGGGCATGCCGGGGAGCTGTTTTTT
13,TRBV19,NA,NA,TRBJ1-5,CASMRGSGQPQHF,TGTGCCAGTATGCGGGGGTCCGGACAGCCCCAGCATTTT
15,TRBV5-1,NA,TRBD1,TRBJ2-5,CASSLAGQGAETQYF,TGCGCCAGCAGCTTGGCGGGACAGGGGGCGGAGACCCAGTACTTC
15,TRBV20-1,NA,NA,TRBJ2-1,CSARVGDRDYNEQFF,TGCAGTGCTAGAGTTGGAGACCGAGACTACAATGAGCAGTTCTTC
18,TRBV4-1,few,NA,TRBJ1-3,CASSLPTLSGTSGNTIYF,TGCGCCAGCAGCCTTCCAACTCTTTCTGGGACCTCGGGAAACACCATATATTTT
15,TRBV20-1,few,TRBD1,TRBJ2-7,CSASIRTGGPYEQYF,TGCAGTGCTAGTATAAGGACAGGGGGTCCCTACGAGCAGTACTTC
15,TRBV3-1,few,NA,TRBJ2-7,CASSLDPGHSYEQYF,TGTGCCAGCAGCCTTGACCCGGGACACTCCTACGAGCAGTACTTC
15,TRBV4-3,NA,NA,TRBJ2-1,CASSQDPLPGNEQFF,TGCGCCAGCAGCCAAGATCCACTCCCGGGTAATGAGCAGTTCTTC
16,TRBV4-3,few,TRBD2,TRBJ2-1,CASSQGGGSEDNEQFF,TGCGCCAGCAGCCAAGGAGGCGGGAGTGAGGACAATGAGCAGTTCTTC
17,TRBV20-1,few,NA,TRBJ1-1,CSARRTSSAQMNTEAFF,TGCAGTGCTAGAAGGACCTCCTCAGCACAAATGAACACTGAAGCTTTCTTT
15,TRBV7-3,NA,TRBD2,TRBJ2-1,CASSISGGAGGEQFF,TGTGCCAGCAGCATTAGCGGGGGGGCCGGCGGTGAGCAGTTCTTC
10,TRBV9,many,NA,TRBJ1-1,CATRTAEAFF,TGTGCCACCAGGACAGCTGAAGCTTTCTTT
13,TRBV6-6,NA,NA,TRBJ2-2,CASSYMVDGELFF,TGTGCCAGCAGTTACATGGTAGACGGGGAGCTGTTTTTT
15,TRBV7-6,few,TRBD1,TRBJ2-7,CASSLGDRAAYEQYF,TGTGCCAGCAGCTTAGGGGACAGGGCAGCATACGAGCAGTACTTC
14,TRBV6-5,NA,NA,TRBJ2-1,CASSYISGDGEQFF,TGTGCCAGCAGTTACATTTCAGGGGACGGTGAGCAGTTCTTC
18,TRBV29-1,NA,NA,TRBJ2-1,CSVSGGDFLPSTVYEQFF,TGCAGCGTGAGTGGGGGCGATTTTCTGCCCAGTACTGTCTATGAGCAGTTCTTC